The 20 T cell receptor beta chains given below trace back to one sample, sequenced in a study of T cell responses to AZD1222 COVID-19 vaccine. Measured with immunoSEQ multiplex PCR; TCRdb has only the in-frame clones, and not every one. The data contain about 99,000 clones, around 91% of them singletons. The sample in question was peripheral blood, obtained on day 0 of AZD1222 vaccination. The source is an adult in good health.

The chain recombines TRBV25-1 with TRBJ1-5, with a possible D match to TRBD1 (5 bases). V was trimmed by 11 bases and J by 4 bases, leaving 18 bases between them. CDR1 is MGHDK, CDR2 SYGVNS, per germline. CDR3 length: 14 amino acids. CDR3 protein: CASNGDGLNQPQHF. CDR3 sequence (DNA): TGTGCCTCCAATGGGGACGGACTTAATCAGCCCCAGCATTTT.

This chain connects TRBV7-9 to TRBJ1-1; D is uncertain. The germline V and J ends were trimmed by 5 bases and 1 base, with 14 bases remaining between them. From germline, CDR1 is SEHNR and CDR2 FQNEAQ (reference sequence). This CDR3 contains 15 residues. CDR3 residues: CASSGNVRENTEAFF. As DNA, the CDR3 is TGTGCCAGCAGCGGAAACGTGCGGGAGAACACTGAAGCTTTCTTT. Variable domain in full (rest from reference TRBV7-9 and TRBJ1-1): DTGVSQNPRHKITKRGQNVTFRCDPISEHNRLYWYRQTLGQGPEFLTYFQNEAQLEKSRLLSDRFSAERPKGSFSTLEIQRTEQGDSAMYLCASSGNVRENTEAFFGQGTRLTVV.

In this sample, this clone turned up once. This chain links TRBV28 with TRBJ1-4; D not resolved. Trimming cost V 5 bases and J 8 bases, with 15 bases left between them. Germline CDR1 is MDHEN and CDR2 is SYDVKM. This CDR3 spans 14 amino acids. The CDR3 is CASSPRRGGEKLFF. CDR3 DNA: TGTGCCAGCAGTCCCCGGCGGGGAGGAGAAAAACTGTTTTTT.

This chain connects TRBV7-2 to TRBJ1-1; D uncertain. The CDR3 is 15 amino acids. Trimming pared 5 bases from V and 0 bases from J, leaving 13 bases between. Germline CDR1 SGHTA, CDR2 FQGNSA. CDR3 amino acids: CASSRAGRLNTEAFF. The CDR3, as DNA: TGTGCCAGCAGCAGGGCCGGACGGCTGAACACTGAAGCTTTCTTT.

This chain links TRBV19 with TRBJ1-2, with no clear D. Germline CDR1 reads LNHDA; CDR2 reads SQIVND (reference sequence). Trimming removed 6 bases from V and 3 bases from J, with 20 bases in between. This CDR3 has 16 residues. The CDR3 loop reads CASSGEMGSLHYGYTF. CDR3 DNA sequence: TGTGCCAGTAGCGGTGAAATGGGTAGTCTGCACTATGGCTACACCTTC.

This chain connects TRBV30 to TRBJ1-1; TRBD1 is a possible D gene (5 bases). The ends were cut back, 3 bases at V and 1 base at J, with 9 bases in the middle. This CDR3 comprises 13 residues. Germline lookup yields CDR1 GTSNPN and CDR2 SVGIG (reference sequence). The CDR3 protein is CAWRRQSNTEAFF. The CDR3 nucleotides are TGTGCCTGGAGGAGACAGTCGAACACTGAAGCTTTCTTT.

V and J are TRBV6-2 or TRBV6-3 and TRBJ2-1; the match to TRBD1 covers 8 bases. The CDR3 has 15 amino acids. CDR1 is MNHEY and CDR2 is SVGEGT in the germline V gene. V lost 5 bases and J lost 10; bases outside the gene matches: 13. In DNA, the CDR3 is TGTGCCAGCAGTAGCCAGGGGCAGGGGGCGCGAGAGCAGTTCTTC. Its protein product is CASSSQGQGAREQFF.

The J gene is TRBJ1-1, the V gene TRBV5-1; D is uncertain. This CDR3 is 14 amino acids long. Germline values: CDR1 SGHRS, CDR2 YFSETQ. Trimming took off 3 bases at V and 1 base at J, with 10 bases between the two ends. CDR3: CASSSPTQNTEAFF. The CDR3 DNA reads as TGCGCCAGCAGCTCCCCGACACAGAACACTGAAGCTTTCTTT.

This chain links TRBV27 with TRBJ2-7, with D perhaps TRBD2 (6 bases). This CDR3 comprises 15 residues. V lost 5 bases, J lost 0 bases, and 14 bases lay in between. Germline V gene lookup returns CDR1 MNHEY and CDR2 SMNVEV (reference sequence). CDR3 loop: CASSVGDWRSYEQYF. DNA for the CDR3: TGTGCCAGCAGTGTAGGGGACTGGCGCTCCTACGAGCAGTACTTC.

J is TRBJ2-6 and V is TRBV28; 8 nucleotides align to TRBD1. CDR1 and CDR2 (germline): MDHEN, SYDVKM. V dropped 3 bases and J dropped 12; count of bases not matched to a gene: 4. CDR3 length equals 13 residues. The CDR3 loop is CASSFGDRSVLTF. In DNA form, the CDR3 reads TGTGCCAGCAGTTTCGGGGACAGGTCCGTCCTGACTTTC. Supplemented by reference TRBV28 and TRBJ2-6, the full variable domain reads DVKVTQSSRYLVKRTGEKVFLECVQDMDHENMFWYRQDPGLGLRLIYFSYDVKMKEKGDIPEGYSVSREKKERFSLILESASTNQTSMYLCASSFGDRSVLTFGAGSRLTVL.

The V and J genes are TRBV4-1 and TRBJ2-7; D unresolved. The V gene lost 0 bases and the J gene lost 4 bases, with 7 bases spanning the gap. The CDR3 totals 13 residues. Germline values: CDR1 MGHRA, CDR2 YSYEKL. CDR3 DNA: TGCGCCAGCAGCCAAGATAGAGCGTACGAGCAGTACTTC. Translation gives CASSQDRAYEQYF.

The chain couples TRBV21-1 to TRBJ2-7; the DNA was not used to check the table's D call, TRBD1. TRBV21-1 is a pseudogene segment. The CDR3 totals 14 residues. CDR3 loop: CASSEDKGSYEQYF. The CDR3 DNA reads TGTGCCAGCAGCGAGGACAAGGGCTCCTACGAGCAGTACTTC.

CDR3 sequence: CASSMTGVGYTF. The CDR3, as DNA: TGTGCCAGCAGCATGACAGGGGTTGGCTACACCTTC. The chain couples TRBV5-4 to TRBJ1-2, with 8 positions matching TRBD1. The CDR3 consists of 12 residues. The germline V gene encodes CDR1 SGHNT and CDR2 YYREEE (reference sequence). J was trimmed by 7 bases and V by 4 bases; bases with no gene match: 3.

This clone was recorded once. The rearrangement links TRBV11-2 to TRBJ2-7; 7 bases fit TRBD1. Losses at the gene ends were 1 base for V and 2 bases for J; bases not matched to a gene: 5. Germline-derived CDR1 and CDR2 are SGHAT and FQNNGV. The CDR3 totals 15 residues. Here the CDR3 reads CASSLAGDSAYEQYF. The CDR3 DNA follows: TGTGCCAGCAGCTTAGCTGGGGACAGTGCCTACGAGCAGTACTTC.

The chain joins TRBV7-9 to TRBJ2-7; TRBD1 matches at 7 bases. The CDR3 has 18 amino acids. Germline V lookup: CDR1 SEHNR, CDR2 FQNEAQ (reference sequence). V shed 1 base and J 3 bases; nucleotides not matched to a gene: 15. Here the CDR3 reads CASSLVLTRDSEGYEQYF. In nucleotides, the CDR3 is TGTGCCAGCAGCTTAGTATTGACCAGGGACAGCGAGGGCTACGAGCAGTACTTC.

The genes are TRBV7-8 and TRBJ1-1; D possibly corresponds to TRBD1 (5 bases). The CDR3 is 15 residues long. Germline CDR1 SGHVS, CDR2 FQNEAQ. V lost 0 bases, J lost 2 bases, and 10 bases lay in between. Here the CDR3 reads CASSLAGTLNTEAFF. The CDR3 bases are TGTGCCAGCAGCTTAGCCGGGACCCTCAACACTGAAGCTTTCTTT.

The chain is built from TRBV11-1 and TRBJ2-7, with no clear D. The CDR3 contains 12 residues. Germline V gene sequence: CDR1 SGHAT, CDR2 FQDESV (reference sequence). Trimming stripped 5 bases from V and 0 bases from J, with 5 bases between. CDR3 sequence (DNA): TGTGCCAGCAGCCTTAACTCCTACGAGCAGTACTTC. Protein product: CASSLNSYEQYF.

This chain links TRBV19 with TRBJ2-7, with 11 bases lining up with TRBD1. With 6 bases clipped from V and 4 bases from J, the junction kept 14 bases outside the gene matches. Germline V gene lookup returns CDR1 LNHDA and CDR2 SQIVND (reference sequence). This CDR3 has 17 amino acids. The DNA for the CDR3 is TGTGCCAGTAGCCGCTTCCTGACCGGGACAGGGGGGTACGAGCAGTACTTC. Residues: CASSRFLTGTGGYEQYF. The whole variable domain, filled in from reference TRBV19 and TRBJ2-7, reads DGGITQSPKYLFRKEGQNVTLSCEQNLNHDAMYWYRQDPGQGLRLIYYSQIVNDFQKGDIAEGYSVSREKKESFPLTVTSAQKNPTAFYLCASSRFLTGTGGYEQYFGPGTRLTVT.

This clone has just a few counts. The chain links TRBV7-9 to TRBJ1-1, with unresolved D. This CDR3 comprises 13 residues. V was cut by 3 bases and J by 4 bases, with 9 bases left in between. Germline CDR1 and CDR2: SEHNR and FQNEAQ (reference sequence). The CDR3 loop reads CASSFILGTEAFF. The CDR3 DNA is TGTGCCAGCAGCTTTATACTTGGCACTGAAGCTTTCTTT.

The chain is built from TRBV30 and TRBJ2-7, with a tentative D call TRBD2 (6 bases). The CDR3 consists of 15 residues. V was cut by 4 bases and J by 3 bases, with 19 bases left in between. CDR1 is GTSNPN, CDR2 SVGIG, per germline (reference sequence). In DNA, the CDR3 is TGTGCCTGGAAAGAAGGGGAGGCCCCCTTCTACGAGCAGTACTTC. Protein: CAWKEGEAPFYEQYF.